This TCR beta chain was documented in a study of blood T cell repertoires in COVID-19. Study information: Acute and convalescent COVID-19 specimens originated in the United States, Italy and Spain.

Repertoires were generated with immunoSEQ multiplex PCR, while TCRdb's copy carries only in-frame clones and drops some. The data contain 200,000 to 300,000 clones, roughly 79% of them seen just once; the ten biggest clones take up around 7.5%. V lost 8 bases, J lost 11 bases, and 8 bases lay in between. Looked up from germline, CDR1 is KGHDR and CDR2 is SFDVKD. The CDR3 runs 9 residues. Sequenced input: peripheral blood. The gene calls are TRBV24-1 and TRBJ1-1, with D tentatively TRBD1 (6 bases). The source is an elderly woman with COVID-19, enrolled during active disease. Here the CDR3 reads CATTTGAFF. For the CDR3, the DNA is TGTGCCACCACGACAGGTGCTTTCTTT.